A selection of T cell receptor beta chains follows, all from one sample in a study of blood T cells in healthy people across ages. MiXCR, run by TCRdb on the 5' RACE reads, gives a single entry per CDR3 protein. Among 800,000 to 950,000 distinct CDR3 sequences listed, 35% to 40% were seen once. Sequencing was done on a sample of blood. The receptors were gathered from a man aged 18-30 years in good health. Each CDR3 is given with its conserved first and last residue. The D gene is left open where the match is weak. The size of a clone is reported for some rows only, either as once, few or many, or as a class for expanded clones.

CDR3 length,V gene,clone size,J gene,D gene,CDR3 DNA,CDR3 protein
16,TRBV4-3,.,TRBJ1-2,TRBD1,TGCGCCAGCAGCCAGCAGGGACAGGCGACTAGCTATGGCTACACCTTC,CASSQQGQATSYGYTF
17,TRBV6-2/TRBV6-3,.,TRBJ2-7,.,TGTGCCAGCAGTTACCGCGAACTATCGAGCTCCTACAATGAGCAGTACTTC,CASSYRELSSSYNEQYF
15,TRBV6-2/TRBV6-3,few,TRBJ2-5,TRBD1,TGTGCCAGCAGTTCTGGACAGGGGATATTGGAGACCCAGTACTTC,CASSSGQGILETQYF
12,TRBV28,.,TRBJ2-7,.,TGTGCCAGCGGTCCAAGCTCCTACAAGCAGTACTTC,CASGPSSYKQYF
14,TRBV6-1,.,TRBJ2-3,TRBD1,TGTGCCAGCAGTGAGACAGGGGTCCCAGATACGCAGTATTTT,CASSETGVPDTQYF
13,TRBV7-9,few,TRBJ1-2,.,TGTGCCAGCAGCGTAGAGATCGACTATGGCTACACCTTC,CASSVEIDYGYTF
15,TRBV12-3/TRBV12-4,.,TRBJ2-2,.,TGTGCCAGCAGTTTAGCCCCGGCTAAGGCCGGGGAGCTGTTTTTT,CASSLAPAKAGELFF
12,TRBV6-2/TRBV6-3,.,TRBJ2-7,.,TGTGCCAGCCGGGGTCCCATTAATGAGCAGTACTTC,CASRGPINEQYF
13,TRBV18,few,TRBJ1-5,.,TGTGCCAGCGCTGTTTATAGCAATCAGCCCCAGCATTTT,CASAVYSNQPQHF
16,TRBV10-3,.,TRBJ2-1,TRBD2,TGTGCCATCAGTGAGGGGACTAGCGGATACTACAATGAGCAGTTCTTC,CAISEGTSGYYNEQFF
19,TRBV25-1,.,TRBJ2-7,TRBD1,TGTGCCATCCAACCAATACGGGACAGGGGTGCTCGCGCGTGCTACGAGCAGTACTTC,CAIQPIRDRGARACYEQYF
13,TRBV4-2,many,TRBJ1-2,.,TGTGCCAGCAGCCAAGAGGACAACTATGGCTACACCTTC,CASSQEDNYGYTF
15,TRBV10-3,few,TRBJ2-7,TRBD1,TGTGCCATCAGTGAGTCGGACAGGGTATTCTACGAGCAGTACTTC,CAISESDRVFYEQYF
14,TRBV29-1,.,TRBJ1-4,.,TGCAGCGTTGAAGATGTAAGGGACGGGGAAAAACTGTTTTTT,CSVEDVRDGEKLFF
12,TRBV10-3,many,TRBJ1-6,.,TGTGCCATCAGTGAGGAGCATTCACCCCTCCACTTT,CAISEEHSPLHF
12,TRBV7-2,few,TRBJ2-1,.,TGTGCCAGCAGCCCCACGAGGGATGAGCAGTTCTTC,CASSPTRDEQFF
13,TRBV7-9,many,TRBJ1-2,.,TGTGCCAGCAGCGTGATCAATGCCTATGGCTACACCTTC,CASSVINAYGYTF
15,TRBV7-9,.,TRBJ1-4,.,TGTGCCAGCAGCTTTGAGGGCAGGGTGTACGAAAAACTGTTTTTT,CASSFEGRVYEKLFF
15,TRBV29-1,few,TRBJ2-7,.,TGCAGCGTTGAAGATCGGCGACAGGTCGGGTACGAGCAGTACTTC,CSVEDRRQVGYEQYF
12,TRBV11-2,once,TRBJ2-7,.,TGTGCCAGCAGCTTATTACCCCTAGAGCAGTACTTC,CASSLLPLEQYF